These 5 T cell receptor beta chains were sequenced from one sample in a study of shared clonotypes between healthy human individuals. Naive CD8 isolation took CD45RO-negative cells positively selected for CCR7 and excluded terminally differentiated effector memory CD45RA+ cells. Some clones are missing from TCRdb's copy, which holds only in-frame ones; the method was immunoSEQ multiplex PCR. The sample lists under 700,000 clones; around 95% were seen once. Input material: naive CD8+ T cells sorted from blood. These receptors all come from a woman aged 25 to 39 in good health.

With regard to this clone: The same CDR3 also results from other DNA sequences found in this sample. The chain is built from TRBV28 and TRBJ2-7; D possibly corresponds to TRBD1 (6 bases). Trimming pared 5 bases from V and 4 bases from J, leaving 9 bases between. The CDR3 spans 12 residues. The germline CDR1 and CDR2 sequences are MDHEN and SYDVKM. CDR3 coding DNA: TGTGCCAGCAGTACAACAGGGTACGAGCAGTACTTC. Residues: CASSTTGYEQYF.

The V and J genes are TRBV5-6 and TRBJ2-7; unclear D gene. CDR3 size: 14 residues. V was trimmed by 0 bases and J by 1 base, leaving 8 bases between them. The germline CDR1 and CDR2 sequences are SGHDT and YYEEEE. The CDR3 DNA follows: TGTGCCAGCAGCTTGGCCTCAGGATCCTACGAGCAGTACTTC. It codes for CASSLASGSYEQYF.

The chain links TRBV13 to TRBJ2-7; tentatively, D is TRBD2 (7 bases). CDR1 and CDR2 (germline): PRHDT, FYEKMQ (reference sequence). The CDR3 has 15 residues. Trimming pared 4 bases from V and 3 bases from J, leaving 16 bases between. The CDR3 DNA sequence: TGTGCCAGCAGCTCCGCCGGGGGGCGAAGCTACGAGCAGTACTTC. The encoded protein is CASSSAGGRSYEQYF.

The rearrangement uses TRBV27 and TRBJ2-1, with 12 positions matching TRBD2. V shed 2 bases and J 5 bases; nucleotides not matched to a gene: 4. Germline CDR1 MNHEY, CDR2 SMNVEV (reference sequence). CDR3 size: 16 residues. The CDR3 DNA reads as TGTGCCAGCAGTTTAAGCCTAGCGGGAGGGGACAATGAGCAGTTCTTC. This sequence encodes CASSLSLAGGDNEQFF.

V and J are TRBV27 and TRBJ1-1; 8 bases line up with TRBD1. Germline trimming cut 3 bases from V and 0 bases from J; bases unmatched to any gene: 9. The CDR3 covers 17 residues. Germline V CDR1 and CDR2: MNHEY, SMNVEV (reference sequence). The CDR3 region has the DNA TGTGCCAGCAGTTTTCAACAGGGGGAAGCTTTGAACACTGAAGCTTTCTTT. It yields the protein CASSFQQGEALNTEAFF.